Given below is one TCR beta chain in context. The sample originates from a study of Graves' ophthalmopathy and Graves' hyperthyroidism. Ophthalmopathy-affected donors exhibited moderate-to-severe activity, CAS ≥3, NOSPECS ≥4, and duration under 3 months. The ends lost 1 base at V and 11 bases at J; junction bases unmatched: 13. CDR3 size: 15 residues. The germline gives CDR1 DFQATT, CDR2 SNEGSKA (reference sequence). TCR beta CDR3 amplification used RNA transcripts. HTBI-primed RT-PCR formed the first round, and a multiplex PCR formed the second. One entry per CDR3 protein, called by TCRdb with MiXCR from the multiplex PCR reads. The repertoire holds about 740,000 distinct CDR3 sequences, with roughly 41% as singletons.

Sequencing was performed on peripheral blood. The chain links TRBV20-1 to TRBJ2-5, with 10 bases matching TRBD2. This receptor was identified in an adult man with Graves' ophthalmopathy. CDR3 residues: CSARGFGLADNEQYF. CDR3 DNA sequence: TGCAGTGCTAGAGGGTTTGGACTAGCGGACAATGAGCAGTACTTC.